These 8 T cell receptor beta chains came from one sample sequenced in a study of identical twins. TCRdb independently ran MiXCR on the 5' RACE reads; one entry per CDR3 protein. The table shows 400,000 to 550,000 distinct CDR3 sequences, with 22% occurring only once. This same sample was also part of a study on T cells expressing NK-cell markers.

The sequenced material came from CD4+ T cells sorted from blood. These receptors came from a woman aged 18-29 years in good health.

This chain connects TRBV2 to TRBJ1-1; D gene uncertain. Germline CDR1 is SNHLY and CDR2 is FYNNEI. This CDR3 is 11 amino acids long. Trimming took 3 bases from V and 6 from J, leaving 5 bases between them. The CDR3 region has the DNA TGTGCCAGCAGTGAGTGGGCTGAAGCTTTCTTT. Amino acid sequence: CASSEWAEAFF.

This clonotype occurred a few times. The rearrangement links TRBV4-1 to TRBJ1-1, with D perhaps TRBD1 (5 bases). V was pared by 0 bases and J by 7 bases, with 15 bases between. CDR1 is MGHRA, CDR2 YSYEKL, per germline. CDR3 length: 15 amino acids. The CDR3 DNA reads TGCGCCAGCAGCCAAGATCTCCTCGGGGGACTTGAAGCTTTCTTT. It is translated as CASSQDLLGGLEAFF.

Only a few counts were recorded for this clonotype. The DNA of the CDR3 is TGTGCCAGCACCCCTGGACTAGCGGACAGCACAGATACGCAGTATTTT. Translated: CASTPGLADSTDTQYF. The chain uses TRBV12-3 or TRBV12-4 and TRBJ2-3, with 10 bases that match TRBD2. The CDR3 extends over 16 amino acids. V shed 7 bases, J shed 0 bases, and the junction held 7 bases outside the gene matches.

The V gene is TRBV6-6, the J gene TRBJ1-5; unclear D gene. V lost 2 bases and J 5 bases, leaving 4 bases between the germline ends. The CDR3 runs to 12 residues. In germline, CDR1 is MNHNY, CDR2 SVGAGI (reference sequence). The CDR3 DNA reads TGTGCCAGCAGTTACACGGATCAGCCCCAGCATTTT. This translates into CASSYTDQPQHF.

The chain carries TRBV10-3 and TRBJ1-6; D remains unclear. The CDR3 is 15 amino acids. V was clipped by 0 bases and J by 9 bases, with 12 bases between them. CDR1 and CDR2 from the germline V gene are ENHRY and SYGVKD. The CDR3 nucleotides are TGTGCCATCAGTGAGTCGGCCCTGAGCGGTTCACCCCTCCACTTT. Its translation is CAISESALSGSPLHF.

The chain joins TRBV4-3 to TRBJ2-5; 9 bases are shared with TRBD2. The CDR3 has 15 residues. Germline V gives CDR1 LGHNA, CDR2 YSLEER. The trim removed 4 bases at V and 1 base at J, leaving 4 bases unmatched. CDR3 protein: CASSRASGTQETQYF. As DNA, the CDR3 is TGCGCCAGCAGCCGGGCTAGCGGGACCCAAGAGACCCAGTACTTC.

CDR3 nucleotide sequence: TGCGCCAGCGGACGCCGGGATCGAGAAGAGACCCAGTACTTC. Protein: CASGRRDREETQYF. The chain combines TRBV5-1 with TRBJ2-5, with a tentative D call TRBD2 (5 bases). CDR1 and CDR2 (germline): SGHRS, YFSETQ. V lost 7 bases to trimming and J lost 3 bases, with 16 bases between them. The CDR3 has 14 residues.

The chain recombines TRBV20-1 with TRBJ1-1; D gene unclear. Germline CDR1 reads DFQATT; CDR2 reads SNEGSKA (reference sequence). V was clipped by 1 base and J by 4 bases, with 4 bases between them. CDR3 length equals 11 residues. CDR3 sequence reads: CSARVTTEAFF. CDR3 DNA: TGCAGTGCTAGAGTTACCACTGAAGCTTTCTTT.